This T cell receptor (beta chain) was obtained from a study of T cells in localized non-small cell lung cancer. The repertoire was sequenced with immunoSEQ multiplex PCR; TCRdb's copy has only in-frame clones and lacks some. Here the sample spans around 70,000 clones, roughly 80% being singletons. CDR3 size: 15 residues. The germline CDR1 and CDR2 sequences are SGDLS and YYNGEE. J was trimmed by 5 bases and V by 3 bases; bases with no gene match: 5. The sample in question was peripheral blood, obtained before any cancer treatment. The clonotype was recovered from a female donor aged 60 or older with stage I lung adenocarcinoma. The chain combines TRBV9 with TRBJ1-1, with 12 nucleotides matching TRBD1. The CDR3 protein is CASSAGDRGQTEAFF. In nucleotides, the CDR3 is TGTGCCAGCAGCGCGGGGGACAGGGGGCAGACTGAAGCTTTCTTT.